The clone carrying this T cell receptor beta chain was seen more than once but under ten times. What it recognizes is unknown. The data derive from a study of immune cell composition in non-small cell lung cancer. The wider study: Most cases were lung adenocarcinoma or squamous cell carcinoma.

Study-wide findings and caveats: Tumour TCR-beta clonality was not significantly tied to smoking pack-years.

Losses at the gene ends were 5 bases for V and 5 bases for J; bases not matched to a gene: 5. The CDR3 totals 13 residues. From germline, CDR1 is MNHEY and CDR2 SVGAGI. TCRdb's copy holds only in-frame clones and misses some; the assay was immunoSEQ multiplex PCR. There are some 16,000 clones in the sample; 70% to 85% occur only once, and roughly 9.2% lies in the top ten. The normal lung sample lay at least 3 cm, and maximally far, from the tumour. This sample also appeared in a second study, on CD4 T cells in lung cancer. That work states: Neoantigen-specific CD4+ T-cell clones and TCRs were isolated from blood.

The TCR was taken from a human donor with non-small cell lung cancer. V usage is TRBV6-5 and J usage is TRBJ1-2; TRBD1 agrees at 7 bases. Material: non-adjacent lung tissue. The CDR3 here is CASSLGGSYGYTF. CDR3 sequence (DNA): TGTGCCAGCAGTCTAGGGGGCAGTTATGGCTACACCTTC.